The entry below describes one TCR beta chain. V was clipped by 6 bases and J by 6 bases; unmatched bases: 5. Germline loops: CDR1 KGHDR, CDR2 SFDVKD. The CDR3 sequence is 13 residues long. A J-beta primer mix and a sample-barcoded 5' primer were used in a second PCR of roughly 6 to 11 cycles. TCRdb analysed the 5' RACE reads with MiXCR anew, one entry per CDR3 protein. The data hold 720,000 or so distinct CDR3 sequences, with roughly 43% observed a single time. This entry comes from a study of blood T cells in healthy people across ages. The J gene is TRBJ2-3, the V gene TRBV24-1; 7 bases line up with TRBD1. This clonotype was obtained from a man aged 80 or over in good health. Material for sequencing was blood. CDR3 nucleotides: TGTGCCACCAGTTCAACAGGGGTTGATACGCAGTATTTT. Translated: CATSSTGVDTQYF.